The rows below give T cell receptor beta chains drawn from one sample of a study of T cells after yellow fever vaccination. TCRdb re-analysed the 5' RACE reads in MiXCR, keeping a single row per CDR3 protein. Of about 340,000 distinct CDR3 sequences listed, approximately 13% are singletons. The sequencing here drew on CD4+ T cells sorted from PBMCs, taken 15 days after the yellow fever booster vaccination. These receptors all come from a man aged 18 to 30 who received the YFV17D yellow fever vaccine. Each CDR3 is given with its conserved first and last residue. The D gene is left open where the match is weak. Clone size is not always given. Where it is, it says once, few, many or a class for expanded clones.

cdr3_length j_call v_call d_call clone_size cdr3_nt cdr3_aa
13 TRBJ2-6 TRBV13 - - TGTGCCAGCGGGGGCCCTGGGGCCAACGTCCTGACTTTC CASGGPGANVLTF
15 TRBJ1-6 TRBV7-8 - - TGTGCCAGCAGCTTAGCCCCAGGGAGCAATTCACCCCTCCACTTT CASSLAPGSNSPLHF
17 TRBJ2-2 TRBV4-3 TRBD1 - TGCGCCAGCAGCCGCATGGACAGGGCTTCGAACACCGGGGAGCTGTTTTTT CASSRMDRASNTGELFF
13 TRBJ2-1 TRBV5-1 TRBD1 many TGCGCCAGCAGCTTCAGGGGGCTCGATGAGCAGTTCTTC CASSFRGLDEQFF
14 TRBJ2-7 TRBV30 TRBD1 - TGTGCCTGGAGCGGGACAGTCCTCTCCTACGAGCAGTACTTC CAWSGTVLSYEQYF
14 TRBJ2-3 TRBV7-2 TRBD1 few TGTGCCAGCAGCGTACAGGGGGCGGCAGATACGCAGTATTTT CASSVQGAADTQYF
14 TRBJ2-3 TRBV15 - - TGTGCCACCAGCAGAGCCCCAAGCACAGATACGCAGTATTTT CATSRAPSTDTQYF
13 TRBJ1-1 TRBV7-3 - many TGTGCCAGCAGCCGCGACAAGAACACTGAAGCTTTCTTT CASSRDKNTEAFF
13 TRBJ2-7 TRBV27 - few TGTGCCAGCAGTTCATACGCCCTCTACGAGCAGTACTTC CASSSYALYEQYF
12 TRBJ2-1 TRBV20-1 - - TGCAGTGCCCAGAAGATTTTCCGGGAGCAGTTCTTC CSAQKIFREQFF
13 TRBJ1-2 TRBV9 - few TGTGCCAGCAGCGTACAGGTTTCGAGTGGCTACACCTTC CASSVQVSSGYTF
18 TRBJ2-6 TRBV4-3 - few TGCGCCAGCAGCCAAGACCCGGGACATTTCTCTGGGGCCAACGTCCTGACTTTC CASSQDPGHFSGANVLTF
15 TRBJ1-6 TRBV6-1 - many TGTGCCAGCAATCCGACGGATGCGAATCATTCACCCCTCCACTTT CASNPTDANHSPLHF
11 TRBJ1-3 TRBV12-3/TRBV12-4 - - TGTGCCACCCGGGGAGGAAACACCATATATTTT CATRGGNTIYF
17 TRBJ2-4 TRBV15 - many TGTGCCACCAGCAGAGATCTCAGGGAGGGGGGGTGGAACATTCAGTACTTC CATSRDLREGGWNIQYF
14 TRBJ2-1 TRBV11-2 TRBD1 few TGTGCCAGCAGTTTGGGACAGGGGTACAATGAGCAGTTCTTC CASSLGQGYNEQFF
15 TRBJ2-7 TRBV5-1 - many TGCGCCAGCAGCTTGGTCGGCAGTCCCTCCTACGAGCAGTACTTC CASSLVGSPSYEQYF
16 TRBJ1-5 TRBV18 TRBD1 - TGTGCCAGCTCACCAGCCGGGACAGGGGGCCTCGAGCCCCAGCATTTT CASSPAGTGGLEPQHF
17 TRBJ2-3 TRBV13 TRBD2 few TGTGCCAGCAGCCGAGGGGAGCGGGGGCCGGGCACAGATACGCAGTATTTT CASSRGERGPGTDTQYF
16 TRBJ2-2 TRBV4-1 TRBD1 - TGCGCCAGCAGCCAAGAGGACAGGGGGCGTACCGGGGAGCTGTTTTTT CASSQEDRGRTGELFF
14 TRBJ1-1 TRBV7-3 - - TGTGCCAGCAGCTCGGGGGCCGCGAACACTGAAGCTTTCTTT CASSSGAANTEAFF
16 TRBJ2-5 TRBV4-3 TRBD2 - TGCGCCAGCAGCCAAGGGGGCCGACTAGCGGTAGAGACCCAGTACTTC CASSQGGRLAVETQYF
17 TRBJ1-3 TRBV5-5 - many TGTGCCAGCAGCTTGATAACGCCTTGGTCGGGAGGAAACACCATATATTTT CASSLITPWSGGNTIYF
15 TRBJ2-4 TRBV21-1 - - TGTGCCAGCAGGACTAGCGGGGGGGAGCTGAACATTCAGTACTTC CASRTSGGELNIQYF
15 TRBJ1-1 TRBV7-9 - - TGTGCCAGCAGCCCACCGGGACATCGGGATACTGAAGCTTTCTTT CASSPPGHRDTEAFF
14 TRBJ2-5 TRBV5-1 - few TGCGCCAGCAGCTTCGGAGGGACTCGAGAGACCCAGTACTTC CASSFGGTRETQYF
12 TRBJ1-2 TRBV5-1 - few TGCGCCAGCAGCGGAGATAAGGGTGGCTACACCTTC CASSGDKGGYTF
15 TRBJ2-5 TRBV7-9 - few TGTGCCAGCAGCTTAGTATCCGTACAATTGGAGACCCAGTACTTC CASSLVSVQLETQYF
12 TRBJ2-1 TRBV7-3 - few TGTGCCAGCAGCTCGTATGGGAATGAGCAGTTCTTC CASSSYGNEQFF
13 TRBJ2-5 TRBV20-1 - few TGCAGTGCTACCGGGACCCCCCAAGAGACCCAGTACTTC CSATGTPQETQYF
13 TRBJ2-1 TRBV18 - - TGTGCCAGCTCATCCCGGGCCCTCAATGAGCAGTTCTTC CASSSRALNEQFF
15 TRBJ1-6 TRBV20-1 - few TGCAGTGCTAGACTCACAGGCAGAGGGAATTCACCCCTCCACTTT CSARLTGRGNSPLHF
15 TRBJ2-5 TRBV5-1 TRBD1 few TGCGCCAGCAGCTTCTCCGGGACAGGGGAAGAGACCCAGTACTTC CASSFSGTGEETQYF
14 TRBJ2-3 TRBV6-1 TRBD2 - TGTGCCAGCGAGACGGGGGGGGCTACAGATACGCAGTATTTT CASETGGATDTQYF
13 TRBJ2-3 TRBV7-9 - - TGTGCCAGCAGCCTATTGGGCGGAGATACGCAGTATTTT CASSLLGGDTQYF
14 TRBJ2-1 TRBV4-3 - many TGCGCCAGCAGCCAAGACAGGGGGGGGAATGAGCAGTTCTTC CASSQDRGGNEQFF
16 TRBJ2-1 TRBV5-1 - few TGCGCCAGCAGGGGCCTAGCCCTGAGCTCCTACAATGAGCAGTTCTTC CASRGLALSSYNEQFF
15 TRBJ2-3 TRBV21-1 - few TGTGCCAGCAGCGATCCGGGGAAATTCACAGATACGCAGTATTTT CASSDPGKFTDTQYF
14 TRBJ2-1 TRBV6-1 - few TGTGCCAGCAGTGGGGGGGGGCTAGACAATGAGCAGTTCTTC CASSGGGLDNEQFF